Each of the 4 T cell receptor beta chains below was sequenced from the same sample in a study of T-cell memory formation after mild COVID-19. TCRdb re-called the 5' RACE reads through MiXCR, storing one row per CDR3 protein. The sample lists approximately 340,000 distinct CDR3 sequences; approximately 16% were seen once. The material sequenced was PBMCs or a T cell subset sorted from them (not recorded which). The receptors come from a man younger than 35 who had mild COVID-19 (a few samples of this study predate the infection). Cell type and time point are not known.

This clonotype has a handful of counts. The V and J genes are TRBV25-1 and TRBJ2-3; D is perhaps TRBD2 (5 bases). Germline V gene lookup returns CDR1 MGHDK and CDR2 SYGVNS. The CDR3 length is 12 residues. Trimming stripped 4 bases from V and 6 bases from J, with 8 bases between. The DNA for the CDR3 is TGTGCCAGCAGTGCCTTAGCGGATACGCAGTATTTT. Encoded protein: CASSALADTQYF.

This clonotype has just a few counts. The J gene is TRBJ1-5, the V gene TRBV30; D possibly corresponds to TRBD1 (6 bases). From germline, CDR1 is GTSNPN and CDR2 SVGIG (reference sequence). The V end was cut by 3 bases, the J end by 4 bases, with 16 bases between. The CDR3 extends over 15 amino acids. CDR3 DNA sequence: TGTGCCTGGAGCCCCGGGACAAACTTAAATCAGCCCCAGCATTTT. It specifies CAWSPGTNLNQPQHF.

About this clonotype itself: Possible read error: a much larger clone is one base away. The chain has TRBV10-3 and TRBJ2-1; TRBD1 agrees at 7 bases. This CDR3 contains 14 residues. The V segment lost 2 bases and the J segment 8 bases; nucleotides outside the gene matches: 6. Germline V gene data show CDR1 as ENHRY and CDR2 as SYGVKD. The CDR3 reads CAISEASTGHEQFF. In nucleotides, the CDR3 is TGTGCCATCAGTGAGGCCTCGACAGGGCATGAGCAGTTCTTC.

This clonotype was recorded only once. The CDR3 DNA follows: TGTGCCAGCAGTTTATATCAGAGTAGCACAGATACGCAGTATTTT. Protein: CASSLYQSSTDTQYF. This chain uses TRBV12-3 or TRBV12-4 with TRBJ2-3, with no clear D. Trimming removed 2 bases at V and 0 bases at J, with 9 bases between. The CDR3 has 15 amino acids.